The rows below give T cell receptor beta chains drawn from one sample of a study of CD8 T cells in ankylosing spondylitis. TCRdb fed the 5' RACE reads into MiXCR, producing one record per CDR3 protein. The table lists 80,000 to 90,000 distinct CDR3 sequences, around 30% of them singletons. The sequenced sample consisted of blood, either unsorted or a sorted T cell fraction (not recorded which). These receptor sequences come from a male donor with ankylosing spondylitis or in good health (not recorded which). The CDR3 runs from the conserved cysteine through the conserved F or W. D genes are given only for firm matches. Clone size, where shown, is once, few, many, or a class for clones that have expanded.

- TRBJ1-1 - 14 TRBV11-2 TGTGCCAGCAGCTCTACAATGATGAACACTGAAGCTTTCTTT CASSSTMMNTEAFF
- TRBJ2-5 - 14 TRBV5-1 TGCGCCAGCAGCGGGGGACACCGCGAGGAGACCCAGTACTTC CASSGGHREETQYF
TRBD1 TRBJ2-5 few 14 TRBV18 TGTGCCAGCTCACAGGGACAGGGGCCAGAGACCCAGTACTTC CASSQGQGPETQYF
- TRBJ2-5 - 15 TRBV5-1 TGCGCCAGCAGCCAGGCAGACGGCTTCTGGGAGACCCAGTACTTC CASSQADGFWETQYF
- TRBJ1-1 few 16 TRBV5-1 TGCGCCAGCAGCTTGGTCCCCACAAACCGGAACACTGAAGCTTTCTTT CASSLVPTNRNTEAFF
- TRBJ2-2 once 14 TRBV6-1 TGTGCCAGCAGTGCGGGACAGAACACCGGGGAGCTGTTTTTT CASSAGQNTGELFF
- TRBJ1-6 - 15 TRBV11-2 TGTGCCAGCAGCTTCCCCGGGGCAGGGGATTCACCCCTCCACTTT CASSFPGAGDSPLHF
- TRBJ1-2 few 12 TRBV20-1 TGCAGTGCTACCGGGAGGCAGTATGGCTACACCTTC CSATGRQYGYTF
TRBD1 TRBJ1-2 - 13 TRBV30 TGTGCCTGGAGTCAGGGGGCTTTGCGTGGCTACACCTTC CAWSQGALRGYTF
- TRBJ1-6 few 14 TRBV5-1 TGCGCCAGCAGCTTGGGACAGGCAAATTCACCCCTCCACTTT CASSLGQANSPLHF
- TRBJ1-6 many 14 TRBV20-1 TGCAGTGTCCGGCGGGGACGGGATAATTCACCCCTCCACTTT CSVRRGRDNSPLHF
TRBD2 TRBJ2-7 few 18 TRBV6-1 TGTGCCAGCACTAAACACCGGACTAGCGGGGGCTCTTCCTACGAGCAGTACTTC CASTKHRTSGGSSYEQYF
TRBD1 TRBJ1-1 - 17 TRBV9 TGTGCCAGCAGCGCAGACGTCCAGACAGGGGGCTTCACTGAAGCTTTCTTT CASSADVQTGGFTEAFF
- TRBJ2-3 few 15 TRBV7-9 TGTGCCAGCAGCTTCGCCCCGGGCCGAACAGATACGCAGTATTTT CASSFAPGRTDTQYF
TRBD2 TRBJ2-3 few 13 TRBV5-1 TGCGCCAGCAGCGATACTAGCGCGGATACGCAGTATTTT CASSDTSADTQYF
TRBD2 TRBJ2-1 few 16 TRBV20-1 TGCAGTGCAACCCCCCCGGCAGCGGGAGGTGGTAATGAGCAGTTCTTC CSATPPAAGGGNEQFF
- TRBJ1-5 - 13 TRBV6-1 TGTGCCAGCGCCGATTTCGGCAATCAGCCCCAGCATTTT CASADFGNQPQHF
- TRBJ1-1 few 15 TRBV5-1 TGCGCCAGCAGCCCAGGAGGACTCAGGAACACTGAAGCTTTCTTT CASSPGGLRNTEAFF
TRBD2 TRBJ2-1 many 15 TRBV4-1 TGCGCCAGCAGCCACGTCCTAGCGGGAGGACGGGAGCAGTTCTTC CASSHVLAGGREQFF
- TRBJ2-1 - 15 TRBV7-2 TGTGCCAGCAGCTCAGCAGGCTTCCCCTACAATGAGCAGTTCTTC CASSSAGFPYNEQFF
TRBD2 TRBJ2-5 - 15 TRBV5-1 TGCGCCAGCAGCTTGGGAGCGGGAGGAGGAGAGACCCAGTACTTC CASSLGAGGGETQYF
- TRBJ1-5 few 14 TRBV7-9 TGTGCCAGCAGCTTAGGGACAGCTAATCAGCCCCAGCATTTT CASSLGTANQPQHF
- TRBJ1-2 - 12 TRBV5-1 TGCGCCAGCAGCTTAGACACCCTTGGCTACACCTTC CASSLDTLGYTF
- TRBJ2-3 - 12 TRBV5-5 TGTGCCAGCAGCTTGGTCGGGGATACGCAGTATTTT CASSLVGDTQYF
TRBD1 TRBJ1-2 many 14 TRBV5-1 TGCGCCAGCAGCGAGACAGGGGGCGGCTATGGCTACACCTTC CASSETGGGYGYTF
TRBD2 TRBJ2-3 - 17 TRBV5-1 TGCGCCAGCAGCTTGGGTGCTAGCGGTACGTTCACAGATACGCAGTATTTT CASSLGASGTFTDTQYF
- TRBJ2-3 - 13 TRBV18 TGTGCCAGCTCAGAGACGGGCACAGATACGCAGTATTTT CASSETGTDTQYF
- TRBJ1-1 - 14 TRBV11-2 TGTGCCAGCAGCTCCGAGCAGCGCATCACTGAAGCTTTCTTT CASSSEQRITEAFF